The TCR beta chain described here comes from a study of T cell responses to AZD1222 COVID-19 vaccine. Notes on the study in general: With dominance at 160-218 and 743-854, vaccine-associated CD4 TCRs spanned spike.

This clone was counted only a few times. What it binds is unknown. The method was immunoSEQ multiplex PCR; TCRdb's version includes in-frame clones alone and lacks a portion of them. Of some 53,000 clones in the sample, 87% are singletons; the top ten hold roughly 2.5%. This CDR3 has 17 residues. Trimming removed 4 bases from V and 1 base from J; junction bases left unmatched: 9. CDR1 is MDHEN, CDR2 SYDVKM, per germline. The TCR sequence derives from an adult who received the AZD1222 COVID-19 vaccine. V gene TRBV28 combines with J gene TRBJ1-5, with 8 bases aligning to TRBD1. Here the sequenced sample was peripheral blood, taken 28 days after the second AZD1222 dose. CDR3 DNA: TGTGCCAGCAGTTCCCCCGCCGGACAGGGAAGCAATCAGCCCCAGCATTTT. This translates into CASSSPAGQGSNQPQHF.